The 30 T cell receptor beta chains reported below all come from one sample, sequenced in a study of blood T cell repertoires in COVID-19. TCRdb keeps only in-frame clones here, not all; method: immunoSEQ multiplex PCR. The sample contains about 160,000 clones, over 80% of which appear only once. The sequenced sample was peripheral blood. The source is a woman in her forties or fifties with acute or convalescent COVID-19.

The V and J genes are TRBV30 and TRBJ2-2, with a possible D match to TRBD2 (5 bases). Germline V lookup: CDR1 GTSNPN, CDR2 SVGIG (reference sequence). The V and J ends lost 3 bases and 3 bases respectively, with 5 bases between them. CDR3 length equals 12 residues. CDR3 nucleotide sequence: TGTGCCTGGAGGAGGGACACCGGGGAGCTGTTTTTT. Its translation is CAWRRDTGELFF. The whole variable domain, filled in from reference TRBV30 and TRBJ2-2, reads SQTIHQWPATLVQPVGSPLSLECTVEGTSNPNLYWYRQAAGRGLQLLFYSVGIGQISSEVPQNLSASRPQDRQFILSSKKLLLSDSGFYLCAWRRDTGELFFGEGSRLTVL.

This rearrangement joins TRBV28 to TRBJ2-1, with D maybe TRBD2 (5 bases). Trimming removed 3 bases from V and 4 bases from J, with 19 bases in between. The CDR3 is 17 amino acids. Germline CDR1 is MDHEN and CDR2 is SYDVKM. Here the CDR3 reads CASSFPFGVSLYNEQFF. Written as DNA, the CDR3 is TGTGCCAGCAGTTTTCCCTTCGGGGTGTCTTTATACAATGAGCAGTTCTTC.

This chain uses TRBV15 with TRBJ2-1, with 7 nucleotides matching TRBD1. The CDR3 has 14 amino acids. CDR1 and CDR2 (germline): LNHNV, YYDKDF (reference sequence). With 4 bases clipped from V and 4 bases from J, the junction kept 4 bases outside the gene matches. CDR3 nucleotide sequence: TGTGCCACCAGCAAAAACAGGGGTTACAATGAGCAGTTCTTC. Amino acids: CATSKNRGYNEQFF.

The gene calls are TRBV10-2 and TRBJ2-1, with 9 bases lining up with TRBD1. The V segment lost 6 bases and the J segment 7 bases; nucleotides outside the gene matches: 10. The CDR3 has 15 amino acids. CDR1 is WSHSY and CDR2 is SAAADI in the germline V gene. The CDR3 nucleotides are TGCGCCAGCAGGGTGAGAGGACAGGGGAGGAATGAGCAGTTCTTC. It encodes CASRVRGQGRNEQFF.

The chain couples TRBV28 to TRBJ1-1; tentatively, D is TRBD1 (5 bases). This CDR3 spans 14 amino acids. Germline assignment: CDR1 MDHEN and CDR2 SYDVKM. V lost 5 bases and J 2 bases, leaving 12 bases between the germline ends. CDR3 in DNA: TGTGCCAGCAGTGGAGGGGTAAGAAACACTGAAGCTTTCTTT. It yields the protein CASSGGVRNTEAFF.

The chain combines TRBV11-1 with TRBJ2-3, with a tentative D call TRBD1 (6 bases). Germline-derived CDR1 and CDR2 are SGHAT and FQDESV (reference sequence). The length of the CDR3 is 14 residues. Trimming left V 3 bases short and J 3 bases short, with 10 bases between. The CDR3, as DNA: TGTGCCAGCAGCTTTGGACAGAGAACAGATACGCAGTATTTT. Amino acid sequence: CASSFGQRTDTQYF.

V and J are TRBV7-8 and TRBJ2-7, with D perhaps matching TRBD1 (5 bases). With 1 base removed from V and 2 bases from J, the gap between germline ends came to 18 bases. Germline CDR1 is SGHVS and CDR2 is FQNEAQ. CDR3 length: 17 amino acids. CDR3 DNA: TGTGCCAGCAGCTTAGTATCAGGATCAGGGAATACCTACGAGCAGTACTTC. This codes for CASSLVSGSGNTYEQYF.

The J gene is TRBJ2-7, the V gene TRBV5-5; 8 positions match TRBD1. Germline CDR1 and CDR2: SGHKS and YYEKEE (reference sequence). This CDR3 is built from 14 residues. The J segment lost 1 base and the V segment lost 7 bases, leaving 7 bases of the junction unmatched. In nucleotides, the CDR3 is TGTGCCAGCGCCTCCGGGACAGGATCCTACGAGCAGTACTTC. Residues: CASASGTGSYEQYF.

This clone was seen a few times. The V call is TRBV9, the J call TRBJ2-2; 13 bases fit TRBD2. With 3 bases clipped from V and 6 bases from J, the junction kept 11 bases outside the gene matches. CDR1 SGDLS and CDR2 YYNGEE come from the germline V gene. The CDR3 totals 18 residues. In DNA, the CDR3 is TGTGCCAGCAGCGGGGAAGGACTAGCGGGAGAGTCGGCCGGGGAGCTGTTTTTT. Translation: CASSGEGLAGESAGELFF.

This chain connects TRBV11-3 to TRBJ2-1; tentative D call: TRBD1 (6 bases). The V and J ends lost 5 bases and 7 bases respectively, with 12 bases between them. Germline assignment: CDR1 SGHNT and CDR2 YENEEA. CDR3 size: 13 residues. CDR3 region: CASSGERGNEQFF. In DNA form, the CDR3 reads TGTGCCAGCAGCGGAGAAAGGGGGAATGAGCAGTTCTTC.

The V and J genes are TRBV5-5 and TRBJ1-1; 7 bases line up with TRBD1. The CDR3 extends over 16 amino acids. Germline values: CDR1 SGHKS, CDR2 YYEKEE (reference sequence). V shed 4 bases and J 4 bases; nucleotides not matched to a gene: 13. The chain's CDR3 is CASSLEPTGRGTEAFF. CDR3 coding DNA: TGTGCCAGCAGCCTGGAGCCGACAGGGCGCGGCACTGAAGCTTTCTTT.

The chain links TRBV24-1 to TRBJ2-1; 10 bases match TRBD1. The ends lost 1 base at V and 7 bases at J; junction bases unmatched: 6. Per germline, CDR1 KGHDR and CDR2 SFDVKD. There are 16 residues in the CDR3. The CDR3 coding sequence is TGTGCCACCAGTGATTTAAGACAGGGGGCATTGAATGAGCAGTTCTTC. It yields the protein CATSDLRQGALNEQFF.

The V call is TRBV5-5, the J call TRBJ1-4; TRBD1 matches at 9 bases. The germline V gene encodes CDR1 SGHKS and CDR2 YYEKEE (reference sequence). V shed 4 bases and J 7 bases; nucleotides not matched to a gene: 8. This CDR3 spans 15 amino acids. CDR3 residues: CASSPPTGGPEKLFF. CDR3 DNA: TGTGCCAGCAGCCCCCCAACAGGGGGCCCTGAAAAACTGTTTTTT.

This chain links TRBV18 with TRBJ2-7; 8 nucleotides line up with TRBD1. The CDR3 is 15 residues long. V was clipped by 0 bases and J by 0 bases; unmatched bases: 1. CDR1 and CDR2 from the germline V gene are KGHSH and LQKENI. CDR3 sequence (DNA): TGTGCCAGCTCACCACCGGGACAGGCCTCCTACGAGCAGTACTTC. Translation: CASSPPGQASYEQYF.

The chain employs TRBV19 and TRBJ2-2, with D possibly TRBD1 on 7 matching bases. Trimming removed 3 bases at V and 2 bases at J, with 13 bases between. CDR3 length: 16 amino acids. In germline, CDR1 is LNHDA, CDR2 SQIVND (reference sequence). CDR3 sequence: CASSIQGGHNTGELFF. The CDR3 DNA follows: TGTGCCAGTAGTATTCAGGGGGGACATAACACCGGGGAGCTGTTTTTT.

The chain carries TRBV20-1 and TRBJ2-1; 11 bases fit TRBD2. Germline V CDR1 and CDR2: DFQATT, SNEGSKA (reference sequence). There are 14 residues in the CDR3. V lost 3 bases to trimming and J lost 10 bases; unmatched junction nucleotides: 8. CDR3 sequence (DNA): TGCAGTGCTAGTGGGCTAGCGGGGGGACCAGAGCAGTTCTTC. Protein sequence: CSASGLAGGPEQFF.

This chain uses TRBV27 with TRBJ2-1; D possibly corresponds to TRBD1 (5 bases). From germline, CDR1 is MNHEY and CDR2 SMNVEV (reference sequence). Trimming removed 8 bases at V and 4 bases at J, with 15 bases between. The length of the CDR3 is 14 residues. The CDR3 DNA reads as TGTGCCAGCGGTGACAGCGTTTGGTACAATGAGCAGTTCTTC. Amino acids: CASGDSVWYNEQFF.

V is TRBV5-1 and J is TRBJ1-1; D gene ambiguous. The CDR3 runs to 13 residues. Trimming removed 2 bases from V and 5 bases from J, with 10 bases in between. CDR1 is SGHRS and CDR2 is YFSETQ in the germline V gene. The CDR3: CASSLREKTEAFF. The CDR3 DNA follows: TGCGCCAGCAGCTTACGAGAGAAAACTGAAGCTTTCTTT.

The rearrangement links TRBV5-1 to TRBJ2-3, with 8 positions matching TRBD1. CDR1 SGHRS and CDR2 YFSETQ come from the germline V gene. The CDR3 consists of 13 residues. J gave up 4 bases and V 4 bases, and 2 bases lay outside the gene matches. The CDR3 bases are TGCGCCAGCAGCACACAGGGGGCAGATACGCAGTATTTT. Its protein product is CASSTQGADTQYF. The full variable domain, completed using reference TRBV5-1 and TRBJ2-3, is KAGVTQTPRYLIKTRGQQVTLSCSPISGHRSVSWYQQTPGQGLQFLFEYFSETQRNKGNFPGRFSGRQFSNSRSEMNVSTLELGDSALYLCASSTQGADTQYFGPGTRLTVL.

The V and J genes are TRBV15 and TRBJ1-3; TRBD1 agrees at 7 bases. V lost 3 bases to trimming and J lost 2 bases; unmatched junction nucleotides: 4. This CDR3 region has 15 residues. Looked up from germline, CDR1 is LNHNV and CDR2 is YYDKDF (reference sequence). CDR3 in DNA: TGTGCCACCAGCAGCAACAGGGGTACTGGAAACACCATATATTTT. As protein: CATSSNRGTGNTIYF. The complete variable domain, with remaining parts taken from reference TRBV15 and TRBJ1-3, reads DAMVIQNPRYQVTQFGKPVTLSCSQTLNHNVMYWYQQKSSQAPKLLFHYYDKDFNNEADTPDNFQSRRPNTSFCFLDIRSPGLGDTAMYLCATSSNRGTGNTIYFGEGSWLTVV.

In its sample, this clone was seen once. The CDR3 spells CASSKDRPSSYNSPLHF. The CDR3 DNA reads as TGTGCCAGCAGCAAAGACAGACCTTCCTCCTATAATTCACCCCTCCACTTT. The J gene is TRBJ1-6, the V gene TRBV21-1; the table's D call TRBD1 went unverified against the DNA. TRBV21-1 is marked as a pseudogene. CDR3 size: 17 residues.

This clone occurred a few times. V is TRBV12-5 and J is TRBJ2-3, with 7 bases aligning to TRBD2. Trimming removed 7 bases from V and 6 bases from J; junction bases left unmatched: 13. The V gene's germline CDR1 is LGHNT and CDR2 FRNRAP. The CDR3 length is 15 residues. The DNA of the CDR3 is TGTGCTAGTGTTAACCCTGGACTAGTGAGGGATACGCAGTATTTT. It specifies CASVNPGLVRDTQYF.

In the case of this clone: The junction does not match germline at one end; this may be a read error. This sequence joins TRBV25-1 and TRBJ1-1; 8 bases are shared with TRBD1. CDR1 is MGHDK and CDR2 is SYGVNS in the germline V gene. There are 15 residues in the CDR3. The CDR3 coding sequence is TGCCCAAGGGGGGGACAGGCCTTCATGAACACTGAAGCTTTCTTT. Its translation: CPRGGQAFMNTEAFF.

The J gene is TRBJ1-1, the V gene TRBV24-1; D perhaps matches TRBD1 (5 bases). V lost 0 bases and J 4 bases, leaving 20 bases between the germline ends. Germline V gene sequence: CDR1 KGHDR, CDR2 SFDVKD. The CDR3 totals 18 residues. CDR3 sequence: CATSDLLEGLMGGTEAFF. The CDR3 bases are TGTGCCACCAGTGATTTGCTAGAGGGGTTAATGGGAGGCACTGAAGCTTTCTTT.

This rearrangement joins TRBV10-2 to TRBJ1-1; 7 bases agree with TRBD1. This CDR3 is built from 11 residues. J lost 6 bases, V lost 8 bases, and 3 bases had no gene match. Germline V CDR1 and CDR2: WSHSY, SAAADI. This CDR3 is CASGQGAEAFF. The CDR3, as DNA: TGCGCCAGCGGTCAGGGGGCTGAAGCTTTCTTT.

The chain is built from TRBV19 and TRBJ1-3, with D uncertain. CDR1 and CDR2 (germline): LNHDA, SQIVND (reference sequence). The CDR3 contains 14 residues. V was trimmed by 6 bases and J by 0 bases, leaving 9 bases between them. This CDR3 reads CASSKPHSGNTIYF. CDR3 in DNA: TGTGCCAGTAGCAAACCACACTCTGGAAACACCATATATTTT.

DNA for the CDR3: TGCGCCAGCAGCCAAGAAGGCGGGGTTGGCTACACCTTC. Its translation is CASSQEGGVGYTF. J is TRBJ1-2 and V is TRBV4-1, with no clear D. Trimming cost V 0 bases and J 7 bases, with 9 bases left between them. Germline CDR1 MGHRA, CDR2 YSYEKL. The CDR3 runs 13 residues.

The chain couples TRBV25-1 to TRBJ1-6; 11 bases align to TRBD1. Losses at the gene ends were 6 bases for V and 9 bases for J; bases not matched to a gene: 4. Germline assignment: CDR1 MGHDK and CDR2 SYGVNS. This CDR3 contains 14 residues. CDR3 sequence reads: CASRGGTGGSPLHF. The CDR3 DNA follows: TGTGCCAGCAGGGGGGGGACAGGGGGTTCACCCCTCCACTTT.

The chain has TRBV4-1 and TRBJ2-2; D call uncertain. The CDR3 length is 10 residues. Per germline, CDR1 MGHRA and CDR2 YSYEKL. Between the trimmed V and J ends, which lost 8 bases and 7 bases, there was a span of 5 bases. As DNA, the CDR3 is TGCGCCAGCTCTTACGGGGAGCTGTTTTTT. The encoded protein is CASSYGELFF.

The CDR3 reads CASSEVTGLAGGYYNEQFF. Written as DNA, the CDR3 is TGTGCCAGCAGTGAAGTGACGGGACTAGCGGGGGGTTACTACAATGAGCAGTTCTTC. The chain is built from TRBV2 and TRBJ2-1; 15 nucleotides align to TRBD2. Germline V gene data show CDR1 as SNHLY and CDR2 as FYNNEI. CDR3 length equals 19 residues. V shed 1 base and J 3 bases; nucleotides not matched to a gene: 7.